The T cell receptor (beta chain) described here comes from a study of neurological immune-mediated disorders. The ends lost 5 bases at V and 7 bases at J; junction bases unmatched: 4. The CDR3 length is 14 residues. Germline V gives CDR1 SGHTA, CDR2 FQGNSA. This clonotype was counted at least ten times. TCRdb reprocessed the 5' RACE reads via MiXCR and lists one record per CDR3 protein. The sample records tens of thousands of distinct CDR3 sequences, under 5% being singletons. The genes are TRBV7-2 and TRBJ2-1; 11 nucleotides align to TRBD2. The TCR originated in a woman aged 40 to 50 with multiple sclerosis. Sequencing was carried out using CD4+ T cells from blood. CDR3 in DNA: TGTGCCAGCAGCCACCTAGCGGGGGGTAATGAGCAGTTCTTC. Its translation: CASSHLAGGNEQFF.